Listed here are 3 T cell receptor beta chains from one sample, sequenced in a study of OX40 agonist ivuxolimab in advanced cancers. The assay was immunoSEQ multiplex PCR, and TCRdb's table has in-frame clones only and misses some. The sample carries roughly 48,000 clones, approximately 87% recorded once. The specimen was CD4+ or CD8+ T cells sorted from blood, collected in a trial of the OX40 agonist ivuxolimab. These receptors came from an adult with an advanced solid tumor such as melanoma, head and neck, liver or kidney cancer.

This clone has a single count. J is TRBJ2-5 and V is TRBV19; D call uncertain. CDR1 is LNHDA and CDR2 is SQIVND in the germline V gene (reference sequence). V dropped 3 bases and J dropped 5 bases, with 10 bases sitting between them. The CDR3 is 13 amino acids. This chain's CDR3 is CASSIWPGETQYF. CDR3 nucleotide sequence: TGTGCCAGTAGTATCTGGCCTGGGGAGACCCAGTACTTC.

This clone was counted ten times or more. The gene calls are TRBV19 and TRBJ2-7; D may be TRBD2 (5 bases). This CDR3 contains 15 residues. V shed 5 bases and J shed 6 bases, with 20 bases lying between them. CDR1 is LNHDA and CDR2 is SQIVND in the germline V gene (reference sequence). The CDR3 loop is CASSPYLDPAGEQYF. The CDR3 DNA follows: TGTGCCAGTAGTCCGTACCTGGACCCCGCGGGCGAGCAGTACTTC.

This chain's CDR3 is CASYYRGAEAFF. In nucleotides, the CDR3 is TGTGCCAGTTATTACCGGGGGGCTGAAGCTTTCTTT. The genes are TRBV19 and TRBJ1-1, with D possibly TRBD1 on 5 matching bases. The germline V and J ends were trimmed by 8 bases and 6 bases, with 13 bases remaining between them. This CDR3 contains 12 residues. Germline V gene data show CDR1 as LNHDA and CDR2 as SQIVND (reference sequence).